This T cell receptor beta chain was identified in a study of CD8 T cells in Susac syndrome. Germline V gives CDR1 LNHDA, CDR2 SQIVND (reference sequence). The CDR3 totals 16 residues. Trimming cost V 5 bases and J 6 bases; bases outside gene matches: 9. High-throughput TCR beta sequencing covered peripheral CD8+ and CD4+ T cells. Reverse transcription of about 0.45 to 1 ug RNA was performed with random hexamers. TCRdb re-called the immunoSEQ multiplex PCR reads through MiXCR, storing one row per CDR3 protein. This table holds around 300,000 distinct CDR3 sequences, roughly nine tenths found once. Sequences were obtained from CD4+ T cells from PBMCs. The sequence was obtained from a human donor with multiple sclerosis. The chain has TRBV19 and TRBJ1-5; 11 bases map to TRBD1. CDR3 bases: TGTGCCAGTAGTGCCCAGGGACAGGGGGGGAGTCAGCCCCAGCATTTT. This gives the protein CASSAQGQGGSQPQHF.